This T cell receptor beta chain comes out of a study of blood T cell repertoires in COVID-19. The table came from immunoSEQ multiplex PCR; TCRdb's copy has only in-frame clones and leaves some out. The sample lists under 70,000 clones; roughly 75% were seen once. The sequencing input was peripheral blood. This sequence was found in a human donor in a cohort sampled during active COVID-19.

CDR3 protein: CASSVVGQRSYEQYF. The CDR3 DNA sequence: TGTGCCAGCAGCGTGGTAGGCCAGCGGTCCTACGAGCAGTACTTC. This rearrangement joins TRBV7-8 to TRBJ2-7, with D possibly being TRBD2 (5 bases). V dropped 5 bases and J dropped 1 base, with 15 bases sitting between them. CDR1 is SGHVS and CDR2 is FQNEAQ in the germline V gene. The CDR3 runs 15 residues.